Sequencing of this T cell receptor (beta chain) was carried out in a study of blood T cell repertoires in COVID-19. Clones were read by immunoSEQ multiplex PCR, and TCRdb kept only the in-frame ones, dropping some. The sample has 95,000 or so clones, 89% seen once. Looked up from germline, CDR1 is SGHKS and CDR2 is YYEKEE (reference sequence). The ends were cut back, 10 bases at V and 4 bases at J, with 16 bases in the middle. CDR3 length: 13 amino acids. The chain recombines TRBV5-5 with TRBJ2-3, with D tentatively TRBD2 (6 bases). What was sequenced was peripheral blood. The origin of this receptor is a woman in her 70s with acute or convalescent COVID-19. The CDR3 DNA follows: TGTGCCGCATCAACACTAGCCTCAGATACGCAGTATTTT. Protein product: CAASTLASDTQYF.